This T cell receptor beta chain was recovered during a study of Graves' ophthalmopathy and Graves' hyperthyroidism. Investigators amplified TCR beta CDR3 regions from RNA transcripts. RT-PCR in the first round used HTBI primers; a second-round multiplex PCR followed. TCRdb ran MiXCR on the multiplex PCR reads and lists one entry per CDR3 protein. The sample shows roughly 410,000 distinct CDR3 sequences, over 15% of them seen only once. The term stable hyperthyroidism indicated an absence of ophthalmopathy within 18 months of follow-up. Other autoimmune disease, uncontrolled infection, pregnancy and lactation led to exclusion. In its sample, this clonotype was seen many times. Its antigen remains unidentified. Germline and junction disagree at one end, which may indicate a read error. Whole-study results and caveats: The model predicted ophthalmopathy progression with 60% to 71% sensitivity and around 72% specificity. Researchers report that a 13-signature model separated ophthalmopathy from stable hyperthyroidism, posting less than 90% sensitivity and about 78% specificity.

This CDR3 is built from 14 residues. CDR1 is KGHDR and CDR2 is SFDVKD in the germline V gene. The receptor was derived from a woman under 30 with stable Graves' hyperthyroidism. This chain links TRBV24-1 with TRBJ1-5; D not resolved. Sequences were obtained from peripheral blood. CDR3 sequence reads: CATQGSRSNQSQHF. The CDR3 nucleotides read TGTGCCACCCAAGGTAGCCGTAGCAATCAGTCCCAGCATTTT.